The 24 T cell receptor beta chains below come from one sample, sequenced in a study of metastatic and nonmetastatic thyroid tumors. TCRdb reanalyzed the PCR reads with MiXCR. The table includes around 31,000 clones, over 15% detected once. Until they underwent thyroid surgery, no patient had received any treatment. The sequenced sample was blood. The receptors come from a female donor with papillary thyroid cancer or a benign thyroid nodule (not recorded which). Some clones in this sample may be carry-over from other donors' samples.

The table lists this clone with many counts. This chain uses TRBV20-1 with TRBJ1-1; no firm D call. Trimming took 6 bases from V and 8 from J, leaving 16 bases between them. Germline V lookup: CDR1 DFQATT, CDR2 SNEGSKA (reference sequence). The length of the CDR3 is 12 residues. The CDR3 loop reads CSANRPESEAFF. The CDR3 DNA reads as TGCAGTGCCAACAGACCCGAAAGCGAAGCTTTCTTT.

J is TRBJ1-2 and V is TRBV6-1; D remains ambiguous. Germline CDR1 reads MNHNS; CDR2 reads SASEGT. Trimming took off 2 bases at V and 7 bases at J, with 14 bases between the two ends. This CDR3 has 14 amino acids. In DNA, the CDR3 is TGTGCCAGCAGTGAAATGGCCCCCCAGCTTGGCTACACCTTC. It translates to CASSEMAPQLGYTF.

This clone was recorded many times. This clone may be a read error of a much larger clone one base away. The rearrangement links TRBV10-3 to TRBJ1-2; D gene unclear. Germline lookup yields CDR1 ENHRY and CDR2 SYGVKD. This CDR3 contains 13 residues. V was shortened by 0 bases and J by 7 bases, with 9 bases between the two germline ends. CDR3 residues: CAISESMGPGYTF. In DNA, the CDR3 is TGTGCCATCAGTGAGTCGATGGGTCCTGGCTACACCTTC.

This clone was recorded at least ten times. The chain carries TRBV30 and TRBJ1-1; TRBD1 might be the D (5 bases). Germline V CDR1 and CDR2: GTSNPN, SVGIG (reference sequence). V was trimmed by 0 bases and J by 0 bases, leaving 14 bases between them. CDR3 size: 16 residues. CDR3 DNA: TGTGCCTGGAGTGTAGGGGACCGAGAAATGAACACTGAAGCTTTCTTT. Its protein product is CAWSVGDREMNTEAFF. Together with reference TRBV30 and TRBJ1-1, the CDR3 gives the full variable domain: SQTIHQWPATLVQPVGSPLSLECTVEGTSNPNLYWYRQAAGRGLQLLFYSVGIGQISSEVPQNLSASRPQDRQFILSSKKLLLSDSGFYLCAWSVGDREMNTEAFFGQGTRLTVV.

This clone occurred many times. This may arise from a read error, as a much more abundant clone is one base away. The V and J genes are TRBV6-1 and TRBJ1-2; 7 nucleotides match TRBD1. From germline, CDR1 is MNHNS and CDR2 SASEGT. The junction had 8 bases not matched to a gene; V was cut back by 3 bases and J by 4 bases. The length of the CDR3 is 15 residues. The CDR3 coding sequence is TGTGCCAGCAGTGACTTGGCCAGGGGGATCTATGGCTACACCTTC. This codes for CASSDLARGIYGYTF.

The rearrangement joins TRBV4-1 to TRBJ2-3, with TRBD1 matching over 10 bases. The germline gives CDR1 MGHRA, CDR2 YSYEKL. Trimming took 2 bases from V and 0 from J; bases not matched to a gene: 11. The CDR3 is 19 amino acids. The CDR3 DNA reads as TGCGCCAGCAGCCAAAAAGGGACAGGGGTAGCGGGAAGCACAGATACGCAGTATTTT. It specifies CASSQKGTGVAGSTDTQYF.

Regarding this clone: A clone one base away is much larger, so this may be a read error. The rearrangement links TRBV20-1 to TRBJ2-3, with D perhaps matching TRBD1 (5 bases). Deletions cut 4 bases from V and 7 bases from J, with 15 bases between. The CDR3 loop spans 13 amino acids. CDR1 and CDR2 from the germline V gene are DFQATT and SNEGSKA (reference sequence). For the CDR3, the DNA is TGCAGTGCTATCGACAGTAGCACCTATACGCAGTATTTT. Its protein product is CSAIDSSTYTQYF.

This clone was seen repeatedly, ten times or more. The rearrangement links TRBV7-9 to TRBJ2-1; D ambiguous. V lost 1 base to trimming and J lost 10 bases, with 8 bases between them. The CDR3 runs 12 residues. Germline V gene sequence: CDR1 SEHNR, CDR2 FQNEAQ (reference sequence). CDR3 DNA: TGTGCCAGCAGCTTAGTTCCCACCGAGCAGTTCTTC. Its protein is CASSLVPTEQFF.

This chain links TRBV30 with TRBJ2-5, with 13 positions matching TRBD2. The CDR3 is 22 residues long. Germline CDR1 and CDR2: GTSNPN and SVGIG (reference sequence). Trimming cost V 0 bases and J 7 bases; bases outside gene matches: 26. The CDR3 is CAWSVSRRVPGLAGRPTRTQYF. The CDR3 region has the DNA TGTGCCTGGAGTGTAAGCCGCAGGGTACCGGGACTAGCGGGACGACCCACGCGGACCCAGTACTTC.

The chain combines TRBV11-2 with TRBJ2-7, with a possible D match to TRBD2 (5 bases). The CDR3 length is 17 residues. From germline, CDR1 is SGHAT and CDR2 FQNNGV. Trimming took 5 bases from V and 3 from J, leaving 23 bases between them. The CDR3 DNA sequence: TGTGCCAGCAGCCCCGAGGTCCACGGGAACGTGTTCTACGAGCAGTACTTC. Translating it yields CASSPEVHGNVFYEQYF.

About this clone itself: This may arise from a read error, as a much more abundant clone is one base away. The gene calls are TRBV11-2 and TRBJ2-3; tentatively, D is TRBD2 (6 bases). CDR3 length: 15 amino acids. Germline V gene sequence: CDR1 SGHAT, CDR2 FQNNGV. The CDR3 spells CASSPTSFPTDTKYF. The CDR3 DNA follows: TGTGCCAGCAGCCCTACTAGCTTTCCCACAGATACGAAGTATTTT.

This clone has ten or more counts. The V gene is TRBV19, the J gene TRBJ1-1, with 7 bases fitting TRBD1. Germline trimming cut 6 bases from V and 5 bases from J; bases unmatched to any gene: 9. The CDR3 sequence is 14 residues long. The germline V gene has CDR1 LNHDA and CDR2 SQIVND (reference sequence). Here the CDR3 reads CASRADRVGTEAFF. The CDR3 nucleotides read TGTGCCAGTAGGGCCGACAGGGTAGGAACTGAAGCTTTCTTT.

This clone was recorded many times. This sample includes further DNA sequences coding for the same CDR3. The rearrangement joins TRBV20-1 to TRBJ2-1; D gene ambiguous. Germline CDR1 and CDR2: DFQATT and SNEGSKA (reference sequence). The CDR3 runs to 14 residues. The CDR3 DNA reads as TGCAGCGCTCGCCGAGGCCCTTCCTACAATGAGCAGTTCTTC. The encoded protein is CSARRGPSYNEQFF.

The rearrangement joins TRBV5-1 to TRBJ2-1; 9 bases agree with TRBD1. Germline-derived CDR1 and CDR2 are SGHRS and YFSETQ. The CDR3 covers 15 residues. V trimming: 1 base; J trimming: 8 bases; junction bases outside the gene matches: 7. The chain's CDR3 is CASSLTGTGTHEQFF. The DNA for the CDR3 is TGCGCCAGCAGCTTGACCGGGACAGGGACCCATGAGCAGTTCTTC.

In this sample, this clone is medium-sized. The rearrangement joins TRBV6-1 to TRBJ2-7, with 7 bases aligning to TRBD1. This CDR3 is built from 15 residues. CDR1 is MNHNS, CDR2 SASEGT, per germline. V lost 5 bases to trimming and J lost 1 base; unmatched junction nucleotides: 8. In nucleotides, the CDR3 is TGTGCCAGCAGTACCCAACAGGGGTCATCCTACGAGCAGTACTTC. Residues: CASSTQQGSSYEQYF.

This clone has ten or more counts. The V gene is TRBV21-1, the J gene TRBJ2-3; TRBD2 was called by the table and not checked on the DNA. TRBV21-1 is noted as a pseudogene. This CDR3 region has 18 residues. This CDR3 reads CASSISGEPRPEGDTQYF. The CDR3 bases are TGTGCCAGCAGCATCAGTGGAGAGCCCCGTCCTGAGGGAGATACGCAGTATTTT.

This clone has a count of ten or more. This chain links TRBV6-1 with TRBJ2-2; either TRBD1 or TRBD2 may supply D (5 bases each). V gave up 6 bases and J gave up 7 bases, with 15 bases separating them. The CDR3 is 14 amino acids. In germline, CDR1 is MNHNS, CDR2 SASEGT. CDR3 nucleotides: TGTGCCAGCAGCGTGGGGCGTCGGGGCGGGGAGCTGTTTTTT. Residues: CASSVGRRGGELFF.

The CDR3 DNA is TGCGCCAGCAGCCAAGGCTCCGGGACAGGGGGTTACGAGCAGTACTTC. Its translation: CASSQGSGTGGYEQYF. The chain employs TRBV4-3 and TRBJ2-7; 11 bases align to TRBD1. The V and J ends lost 1 base and 4 bases, in that order; junction bases with no gene match: 6. CDR3 length equals 16 residues. Germline-derived CDR1 and CDR2 are LGHNA and YSLEER.

The gene calls are TRBV11-1 and TRBJ2-2, with 8 bases identical to TRBD1. The CDR3 length is 16 residues. After removal of 1 base from V and 7 bases from J, the junction contained 8 bases not matched to a gene. CDR1 SGHAT and CDR2 FQDESV come from the germline V gene (reference sequence). The CDR3 DNA reads as TGTGCCAGCAGCTTAGGCTCGCAGGGGGCAAACGGGGAGCTGTTTTTT. Amino acids: CASSLGSQGANGELFF.

This clone was picked up a small number of times. This chain connects TRBV10-3 to TRBJ2-7, with 7 bases aligning to TRBD1. CDR3 size: 17 residues. V lost 2 bases, J lost 4 bases, and 14 bases stayed unmatched. Germline V gene data show CDR1 as ENHRY and CDR2 as SYGVKD. The DNA for the CDR3 is TGTGCCATCAGTGAGAGGGCGCGTACAGGGGCTAAGTACGAGCAGTACTTC. Translated, it gives CAISERARTGAKYEQYF.

The chain couples TRBV6-1 to TRBJ2-1; D not resolved. Germline V gives CDR1 MNHNS, CDR2 SASEGT. The CDR3 covers 16 residues. V was pared by 7 bases and J by 0 bases, with 16 bases between. CDR3 coding DNA: TGTGCCAGCATTCCCCAGGTGGCGGCCTCCTACAATGAGCAGTTCTTC. Amino acids: CASIPQVAASYNEQFF.

This clone came up many times. V and J are TRBV18 and TRBJ1-5; D is uncertain. V was shortened by 1 base and J by 1 base, with 11 bases between the two germline ends. Germline V gives CDR1 KGHSH, CDR2 LQKENI. This CDR3 is built from 16 residues. CDR3 in amino acids: CASSPLQSKSNQPQHF. The CDR3 DNA reads TGTGCCAGCTCACCACTTCAGAGCAAGAGCAATCAGCCCCAGCATTTT.

This clone was recorded at least ten times. This sequence joins TRBV20-1 and TRBJ1-6; tentatively, D is TRBD1 (5 bases). Trimming removed 3 bases from V and 0 bases from J, with 9 bases in between. CDR1 and CDR2 from the germline V gene are DFQATT and SNEGSKA (reference sequence). The CDR3 runs 15 residues. The CDR3 loop is CSASRGTSYNSPLHF. The CDR3 DNA reads TGCAGTGCTAGTAGAGGGACCTCCTATAATTCACCCCTCCACTTT.

This clone was counted at least ten times. CDR3 amino acids: CASSSFQGIEGSPLHF. CDR3 nucleotides: TGCGCCAGCAGCTCATTTCAGGGAATCGAAGGTTCACCCCTCCACTTT. The chain recombines TRBV5-1 with TRBJ1-6; D possibly corresponds to TRBD1 (5 bases). The CDR3 sequence is 16 residues long. Germline assignment: CDR1 SGHRS and CDR2 YFSETQ. Trimming removed 3 bases at V and 9 bases at J, with 19 bases between.